This TCR beta chain was identified in a study of CD8+ T cells in alopecia areata. Study in general: Those patients who were treated received oral tofacitinib, which was given at 5 to 10 mg twice daily for moderate-to-severe alopecia areata. General study points: Compared with mice, patients displayed less clear TCR sharing, possibly for HLA-related reasons. Greater clonality was observed in lesional scalp samples, especially alopecia totalis/universalis, versus normal scalp. Many expanded lesional clones persisted in scalp and blood during tofacitinib treatment.

The treatment: oral pan-JAK inhibitor, 5-10 mg twice daily. cDNA serving as the sequencing template came from extracted, reverse transcribed RNA. Measured with immunoSEQ multiplex PCR; TCRdb has only the in-frame clones, and not every one. Of 120,000 or so clones in the sample, approximately 57% are singletons; the top ten hold 4.5% to 6%. Points on this clone: Its target is unknown.

The sequence was obtained from a human donor with alopecia areata. Specimen: CD4+ T cells sorted from blood, collected at week 4, from a patient treated with tofacitinib.

The CDR3 DNA is TGTGCCTGGAGTGAGGGGATTAACTATGGCTACACCTTC. Translating it yields CAWSEGINYGYTF. The rearrangement links TRBV30 to TRBJ1-2; tentative D call: TRBD1 (5 bases). The CDR3 covers 13 residues. Deletions cut 1 base from V and 1 base from J, with 7 bases between. The germline CDR1 and CDR2 sequences are GTSNPN and SVGIG (reference sequence).